This T cell receptor beta chain derives from a study of T cell responses to AZD1222 COVID-19 vaccine. Libraries were prepared by immunoSEQ multiplex PCR; TCRdb keeps only in-frame clonotypes and omits some of them. The sample records 180,000 or so clones, 88% being singletons. Of note for this clone: Its antigen is as yet unknown.

The V gene's germline CDR1 is SSHAT and CDR2 FNYEAQ (reference sequence). V lost 1 base and J 0 bases, leaving 6 bases between the germline ends. This CDR3 contains 15 residues. Study-level findings and limits: Just a handful of AZD1222 recipients tested seropositive at baseline.

The J gene is TRBJ1-4, the V gene TRBV7-7; no reliable D call. The sample here was peripheral blood, taken on day 0 of AZD1222 vaccination. This TCR came from an adult in good health. CDR3 residues: CASSLGAATNEKLFF. In DNA form, the CDR3 reads TGTGCCAGCAGCTTAGGGGCAGCAACTAATGAAAAACTGTTTTTT.